The entry that follows covers one TCR beta chain sequence. The target antigen is unknown. CDR1 is DFQATT, CDR2 SNEGSKA, per germline (reference sequence). After removal of 3 bases from V and 4 bases from J, the junction contained 8 bases not matched to a gene. This CDR3 is 14 amino acids long. This sample was included in a study of blood T cells in healthy people across ages. A second PCR of 7 to 11 cycles used a sample-barcoded 5' primer and a J-beta primer mix. TCRdb fed the 5' RACE reads into MiXCR, producing one record per CDR3 protein. The sample lists over 500,000 distinct CDR3 sequences, 45% to 60% seen once, with roughly 13% in the top ten. Findings and caveats of the study: Diversity estimates from one million T cells were considered underestimates. It was not known whether donors were CMV positive (a possible confounder of expanded clonotype changes).

The receptor was derived from an elderly woman in good health. V and J are TRBV20-1 and TRBJ2-5; TRBD1 matches 7 bases. The source material was blood. CDR3 DNA: TGCAGTGCTAGCCCGGGACAGTTCGGAGAGACCCAGTACTTC. The encoded protein is CSASPGQFGETQYF.